This T cell receptor (beta chain) was sequenced during a study of blood T cell repertoires in COVID-19. Study overall: COVID-19 samples from acute and convalescent phases originated in the United States, Italy and Spain. Nucleic acid was either cDNA or gDNA, and it came from T cells, B-cell-depleted T cells, or PBMCs.

Germline assignment: CDR1 MNHEY and CDR2 SVGAGI. The V gene lost 8 bases and the J gene lost 0 bases, with 14 bases spanning the gap. This CDR3 region has 15 residues. In the authors' methods: Amplification from reference gene primers served as the basis for estimated nucleated cell counts. TCRdb's copy holds only in-frame clones and misses some; the assay was immunoSEQ multiplex PCR. Clonal size and the V and J genes are those of that table, whereas D and trimming came from the DNA. The sample yields 80,000 or so clones, 80% to 90% seen once. The sequenced material came from peripheral blood. The chain employs TRBV6-5 and TRBJ1-5; no clear D gene. The clonotype originates from a human donor in a cohort sampled during active COVID-19. CDR3 DNA sequence: TGTGCCAGCGGAAGGCCCGGGTATAGCAATCAGCCCCAGCATTTT. Protein product: CASGRPGYSNQPQHF.